This T cell receptor (beta chain) was recovered during a study of T cells in Graves' hyperthyroidism and ophthalmopathy (dated by TCRdb to about 2019). About the investigation overall: Peripheral blood samples were taken at the time of initial diagnosis, prior to any treatment. TCR V-J signatures able to tell the groups apart were searched for in a discovery cohort of 90 to 100 patients, of whom more than 40 had Graves' ophthalmopathy and roughly 59 had stable Graves' hyperthyroidism. An independent validation cohort of some 18 hyperthyroidism patients and 17 patients who later progressed to ophthalmopathy tested prospective prediction of ophthalmopathy. The roughly 91 discovery patients were randomly split 7:3 into training and test sets. Thyroid tissue and blood T-cell repertoires from more than five Graves' hyperthyroidism patients were also compared in the study. After sampling, hyperthyroidism patients received methimazole starting at 30 mg daily, and ophthalmopathy patients received high-dose intravenous methylprednisolone. TCR Vbeta CDR3 sequencing of around 130 peripheral blood samples (over 40 ophthalmopathy, 75 hyperthyroidism and roughly 17 progressor patients) is reported in the paper.

Graves' hyperthyroidism was defined as stable when no progression to ophthalmopathy occurred over 18 months of follow-up. Hyperthyroidism patients were aged 18 to 65 years and newly diagnosed, with disease duration of less than 2 months. Any patient with an uncontrolled infection, another autoimmune disease, pregnancy or lactation was excluded. Diagnoses relied on clinical symptoms, serum thyroxine and TRAb, thyroid ultrasound and orbital computed tomography. PBMCs were isolated from 7.5 to 10 ml of fresh peripheral blood by Ficoll-Paque density gradient centrifugation. Total RNA was extracted using Trizol reagent, and RNA quality was assessed on an Agilent 2100 Bioanalyzer. Ten or more counts support this clonotype. Its specific antigen is unknown. Base qualities were left out, and no much larger clone turns up one base away. A distance of 9 bases separates the germline ends of V and J, which lose 4 bases and 4 bases respectively. From its cysteine to its phenylalanine, the CDR3 spans 13 amino acids. Of the read, only the CDR3 DNA is kept; its 39 bases are in frame from base 1. CDR1 and CDR2 were assigned from the germline V gene (reference sequence) as WNHNN and SYGVQD.

Amplification of TCR beta CDR3 regions was carried out from RNA transcripts. The TCR CDR3 was subjected to a first round of RT-PCR using the HTBI primer set and the Qiagen OneStep RT-PCR kit. The libraries were constructed in a second round of multiplex PCR and then size-selected and purified. Libraries were sequenced paired-end with 100 bp reads on an Illumina HiSeq2000. The original methods were these. SOAPnuke was used to process the raw data, with reads discarded if the reads contained adapters or uncalled bases, had a mean Phred below 15, or lacked an exact constant-primer or identifier match. High-quality paired reads were merged using COPE v1.2.5, and each unique nucleotide sequence was defined as a clonotype. Clonotypes were aligned to IMGT TRBV, TRBD and TRBJ reference segments using MiTCR v1.1. The analysis was restricted to V-J combinations with a frequency above 0.0001, which together covered 99% to 99.2% of the repertoires. A TCS score was defined as the ratio between F50 (clonal expansion) and ExV (chaos), using BLOSUM62-based TCRdist between CDR3 peptides within each V-J. Welch's t-statistics and random forest reduced around 550 V-J features to 13, which were used in a naive Bayes classifier (R e1071). The public sequencing data were trimmed at Q25 with fastp and processed into clonotypes with MiXCR by TCRdb, which kept only in-frame beta chains. Duplicate CDR3 protein sequences are folded into a single record with the most common DNA and genes. V and J calls and clone size were set by TCRdb, not the authors. Within this sample are around 690,000 distinct CDR3 sequences, with approximately 15% of them counted one time only. Jointly, the top ten make up 15% of the sample.

The investigation overall reported the following: No statistical method was used to set the sample size in advance, and investigators knew the group allocation. In cross-validation, a model built on a 13 V-J signature told ophthalmopathy apart from stable hyperthyroidism with under 90% sensitivity and approximately 81% specificity, and in testing the same model reached 80%/75%. In validation, the model predicted progression to ophthalmopathy a median of about 6 months before onset, with approximately 71% sensitivity and roughly 73% specificity. Most expanded thyroid clonotypes (frequency above 0.001) were also found in blood, which suggests that blood repertoires may mirror thyroid immune responses.

The TCR sequence derives from a middle-aged man with Graves' hyperthyroidism. The rearrangement joined TRBV10-1 to TRBJ2-3; the D gene cannot be resolved beyond TRBD1 or TRBD2, each matching 6 bases. The material sequenced was blood. The CDR3 region: CASSGRGSDTQYF. Read as DNA, the sequence is TGCGCCAGCAGTGGGAGGGGGTCAGATACGCAGTATTTT.